The 20 T cell receptor beta chains below were found in one sample sequenced in a study of cytomegalovirus exposure and HLA in healthy donors. The PCR ran on 60 Vbeta and 13 Jbeta primers. Method: immunoSEQ multiplex PCR; TCRdb's copy keeps in-frame clones and lacks some. In the table there are more than 65,000 clones, around 78% of which are singletons. Sample: PBMCs. These receptor sequences come from a man younger than 30 in good health and CMV-seropositive.

The chain has TRBV5-4 and TRBJ1-2, with 7 bases identical to TRBD1. Per germline, CDR1 SGHNT and CDR2 YYREEE (reference sequence). V lost 4 bases, J lost 1 base, and 4 bases stayed unmatched. The CDR3 is made up of 14 amino acids. The CDR3 sequence is CASSQGQINYGYTF. Written as DNA, the CDR3 is TGTGCCAGCAGCCAGGGACAGATTAACTATGGCTACACCTTC.

The table lists this clone with a count of one. V is TRBV6-4 and J is TRBJ1-5; TRBD1 aligns across 9 bases. Germline V gene lookup returns CDR1 MRHNA and CDR2 SNTAGT. This CDR3 is built from 16 residues. CDR3 region: CGHLRDRVEGDQPQHF. As DNA, the CDR3 is TGTGGACACCTCCGGGACAGGGTTGAGGGGGATCAGCCCCAGCATTTT.

In its sample, this clone was seen a few times. The CDR3 DNA follows: TGTGCCAGCAGGCTGTCGGGGGACACTGAAGCTTTCTTT. Translating gives CASRLSGDTEAFF. This rearrangement joins TRBV5-4 to TRBJ1-1, with D possibly matching TRBD1 (5 bases). V lost 5 bases and J lost 3, with 11 bases in between. The CDR3 has 13 amino acids. Germline CDR1 is SGHNT and CDR2 is YYREEE (reference sequence).

This clone was seen once. V is TRBV25-1 and J is TRBJ2-5, with 11 bases matching TRBD1. Germline CDR1 reads MGHDK; CDR2 reads SYGVNS. The V gene end was trimmed by 1 base and the J gene end by 4 bases; junction bases not matched to a gene: 2. The CDR3 covers 15 residues. The CDR3, as DNA: TGTGCCAGCAGTGAATGGGGACAGGGGGGAGAGACCCAGTACTTC. Translating it yields CASSEWGQGGETQYF.

V gene TRBV5-1 combines with J gene TRBJ2-7; 7 bases fit TRBD2. Trimming removed 0 bases from V and 5 bases from J; junction bases left unmatched: 14. CDR3 length equals 17 residues. The V gene's germline CDR1 is SGHRS and CDR2 YFSETQ. The CDR3 region is CASSLESLAKGWNEQYF. The CDR3 DNA reads TGCGCCAGCAGCTTGGAGTCACTAGCGAAAGGGTGGAACGAGCAGTACTTC.

The chain couples TRBV11-2 to TRBJ1-5; D ambiguous. Germline V gives CDR1 SGHAT, CDR2 FQNNGV. This CDR3 contains 18 residues. Trimming pared 1 base from V and 3 bases from J, leaving 19 bases between. The CDR3 reads CASSLGFRTGWLNQPQHF. CDR3 in DNA: TGTGCCAGCAGCTTAGGGTTTCGGACGGGGTGGCTCAATCAGCCCCAGCATTTT.

This clone is a singleton in its sample. The gene calls are TRBV15 and TRBJ2-5, with TRBD1 as a possible D gene (6 bases). There are 12 residues in the CDR3. V gave up 7 bases and J gave up 2 bases, with 8 bases separating them. Germline loops: CDR1 LNHNV, CDR2 YYDKDF (reference sequence). This chain's CDR3 is CATTTGQETQYF. CDR3 DNA sequence: TGTGCCACCACTACAGGGCAAGAGACCCAGTACTTC.

The V gene is TRBV2, the J gene TRBJ1-5, with D perhaps matching TRBD1 (5 bases). CDR3 length: 14 residues. In germline, CDR1 is SNHLY, CDR2 FYNNEI. V lost 6 bases and J 4 bases, leaving 13 bases between the germline ends. The CDR3 coding sequence is TGTGCCAGCAGACCCAGGGCCGGGAATCAGCCCCAGCATTTT. Translated: CASRPRAGNQPQHF.

Points on this clone: The germline gene is not matched at one end of the junction; a read error may be the cause. The rearrangement links TRBV7-9 to TRBJ2-7; D uncertain. The length of the CDR3 is 13 residues. CDR1 is SEHNR and CDR2 is FQNEAQ in the germline V gene (reference sequence). This CDR3 reads CASTLGGPDEQYF. The CDR3 bases are TGTGCCAGCACCTTAGGCGGTCCCGACGAGCAGTACTTC.

This clone was seen a single time. This rearrangement joins TRBV7-3 to TRBJ2-3; D uncertain. CDR3 length: 13 amino acids. The germline CDR1 and CDR2 sequences are SGHTA and FQGTGA. Trimming left V 5 bases short and J 4 bases short, with 10 bases between. This chain's CDR3 is CASSRGSADTQYF. DNA for the CDR3: TGTGCCAGCAGCCGCGGAAGCGCAGATACGCAGTATTTT. The full variable domain, completed using reference TRBV7-3 and TRBJ2-3, is GAGVSQTPSNKVTEKGKYVELRCDPISGHTALYWYRQSLGQGPEFLIYFQGTGAADDSGLPNDRFFAVRPEGSVSTLKIQRTERGDSAVYLCASSRGSADTQYFGPGTRLTVL.

In this sample, this clone turned up a few times. The gene calls are TRBV5-1 and TRBJ2-7; TRBD2 might be the D (6 bases). The germline gives CDR1 SGHRS, CDR2 YFSETQ. The germline V and J ends were trimmed by 0 bases and 4 bases, with 23 bases remaining between them. The CDR3 is 18 residues long. CDR3 nucleotide sequence: TGCGCCAGCAGCTTGGCCTATAAGTTTAGGTCGGAGGGTTACGAGCAGTACTTC. Its translation is CASSLAYKFRSEGYEQYF.

This chain joins TRBV10-2 and TRBJ2-7; D is undetermined. Between the trimmed V and J ends, which lost 0 bases and 3 bases, there was a span of 9 bases. The CDR3 runs 14 residues. The V gene's germline CDR1 is WSHSY and CDR2 SAAADI. CDR3 protein: CASSESSTGYEQYF. CDR3 in DNA: TGCGCCAGCAGTGAGTCGAGTACCGGCTACGAGCAGTACTTC.

The genes are TRBV9 and TRBJ2-3, with D perhaps TRBD2 (5 bases). V was clipped by 0 bases and J by 6 bases, with 8 bases between them. This CDR3 contains 13 residues. Germline CDR1 reads SGDLS; CDR2 reads YYNGEE. CDR3: CASSVVQRDTQYF. CDR3 sequence (DNA): TGTGCCAGCAGCGTAGTCCAGCGGGATACGCAGTATTTT.

V usage is TRBV10-3 and J usage is TRBJ1-1; no definite D call. Germline V gene lookup returns CDR1 ENHRY and CDR2 SYGVKD. Trimming pared 2 bases from V and 4 bases from J, leaving 11 bases between. The CDR3 is 14 residues long. The CDR3 loop reads CAISEIREGTEAFF. The DNA of the CDR3 is TGTGCCATCAGTGAGATTAGGGAGGGCACTGAAGCTTTCTTT.

The V and J genes are TRBV6-1 and TRBJ1-2; 9 bases match TRBD1. This CDR3 is 15 amino acids long. From germline, CDR1 is MNHNS and CDR2 SASEGT. Trimming removed 6 bases from V and 4 bases from J; junction bases left unmatched: 9. The CDR3, as DNA: TGTGCCAGCAGGAGGGACAGGGCGAAAGGCTATGGCTACACCTTC. It specifies CASRRDRAKGYGYTF.

V usage is TRBV27 and J usage is TRBJ2-1, with D perhaps matching TRBD2 (6 bases). CDR1 and CDR2 (germline): MNHEY, SMNVEV (reference sequence). This CDR3 has 15 residues. Trimming removed 7 bases at V and 6 bases at J, with 19 bases between. CDR3 nucleotide sequence: TGTGCCAGCACGAGGTGGGGCGGGATTGGCAATGAGCAGTTCTTC. Translation gives CASTRWGGIGNEQFF.

The rearrangement links TRBV28 to TRBJ1-5, with D possibly TRBD1 on 6 matching bases. Trimming removed 7 bases from V and 7 bases from J, with 14 bases in between. CDR1 and CDR2 (germline): MDHEN, SYDVKM. The CDR3 spans 13 residues. CDR3 sequence (DNA): TGTGCCAGCAAGAAGGGGGGGACGCAGCCCCAGCATTTT. As protein: CASKKGGTQPQHF. Complete variable domain (other parts from reference TRBV28 and TRBJ1-5): DVKVTQSSRYLVKRTGEKVFLECVQDMDHENMFWYRQDPGLGLRLIYFSYDVKMKEKGDIPEGYSVSREKKERFSLILESASTNQTSMYLCASKKGGTQPQHFGDGTRLSIL.

This clone appeared a few times. The V gene is TRBV19, the J gene TRBJ2-3; possibly TRBD1 for D (5 bases). V dropped 10 bases and J dropped 0 bases, with 8 bases sitting between them. The germline CDR1 and CDR2 sequences are LNHDA and SQIVND (reference sequence). This CDR3 has 12 residues. Written as DNA, the CDR3 is TGTGCCACCAGACAGAGCACAGATACGCAGTATTTT. It codes for CATRQSTDTQYF.

The rearrangement joins TRBV19 to TRBJ1-1; D unresolved. The CDR3 is made up of 13 amino acids. V was pared by 3 bases and J by 1 base, with 6 bases between. Germline V gene data show CDR1 as LNHDA and CDR2 as SQIVND (reference sequence). This CDR3 is CASSMSGNTEAFF. The CDR3 DNA reads TGTGCCAGTAGTATGTCCGGGAACACTGAAGCTTTCTTT.

Here the CDR3 DNA reads TGCAGTGCTACCGACAGGGAAGGTACTTTCTTT. It specifies CSATDREGTFF. This rearrangement joins TRBV20-1 to TRBJ1-1; 7 nucleotides line up with TRBD1. The CDR3 contains 11 residues. J lost 12 bases, V lost 4 bases, and 8 bases had no gene match. The V gene's germline CDR1 is DFQATT and CDR2 SNEGSKA (reference sequence).